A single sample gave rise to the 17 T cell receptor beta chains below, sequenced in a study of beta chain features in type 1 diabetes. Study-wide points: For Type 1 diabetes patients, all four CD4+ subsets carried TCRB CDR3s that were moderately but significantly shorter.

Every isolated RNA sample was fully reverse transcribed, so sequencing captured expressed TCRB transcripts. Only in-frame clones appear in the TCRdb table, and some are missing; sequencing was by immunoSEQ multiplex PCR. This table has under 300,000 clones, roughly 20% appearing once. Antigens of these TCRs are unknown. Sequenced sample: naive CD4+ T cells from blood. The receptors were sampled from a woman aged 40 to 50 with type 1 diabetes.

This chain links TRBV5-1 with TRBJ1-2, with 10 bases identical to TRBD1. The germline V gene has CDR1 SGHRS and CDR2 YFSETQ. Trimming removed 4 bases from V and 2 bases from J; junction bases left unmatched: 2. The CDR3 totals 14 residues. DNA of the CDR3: TGCGCCAGCAGCCGGACAGGGGGAAACTATGGCTACACCTTC. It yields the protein CASSRTGGNYGYTF.

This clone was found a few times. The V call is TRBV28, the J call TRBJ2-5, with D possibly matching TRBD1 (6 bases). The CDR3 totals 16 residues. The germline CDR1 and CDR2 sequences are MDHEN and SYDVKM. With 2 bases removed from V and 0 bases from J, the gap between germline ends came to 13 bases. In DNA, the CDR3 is TGTGCCAGCAGTTTAGGGGGCTCGGGCAACCAAGAGACCCAGTACTTC. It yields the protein CASSLGGSGNQETQYF.

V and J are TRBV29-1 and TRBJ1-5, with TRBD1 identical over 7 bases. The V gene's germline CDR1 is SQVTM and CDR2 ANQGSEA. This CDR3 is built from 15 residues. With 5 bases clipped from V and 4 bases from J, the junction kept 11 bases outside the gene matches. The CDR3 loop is CSVTTGRGVNQPQHF. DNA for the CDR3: TGCAGCGTTACGACAGGGAGAGGGGTGAATCAGCCCCAGCATTTT.

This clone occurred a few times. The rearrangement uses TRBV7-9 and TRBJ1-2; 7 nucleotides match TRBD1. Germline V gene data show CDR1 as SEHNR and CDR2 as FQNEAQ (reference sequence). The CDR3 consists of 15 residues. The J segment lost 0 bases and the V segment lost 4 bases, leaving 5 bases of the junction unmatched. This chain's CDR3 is CASSWTGGTNYGYTF. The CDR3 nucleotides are TGTGCCAGCAGCTGGACAGGAGGGACTAACTATGGCTACACCTTC.

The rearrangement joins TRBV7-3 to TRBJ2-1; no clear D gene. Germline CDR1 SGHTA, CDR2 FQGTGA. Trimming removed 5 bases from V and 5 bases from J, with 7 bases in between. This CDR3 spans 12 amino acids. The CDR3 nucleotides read TGTGCCAGCAGCCTCCGGGACAATGAGCAGTTCTTC. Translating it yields CASSLRDNEQFF.

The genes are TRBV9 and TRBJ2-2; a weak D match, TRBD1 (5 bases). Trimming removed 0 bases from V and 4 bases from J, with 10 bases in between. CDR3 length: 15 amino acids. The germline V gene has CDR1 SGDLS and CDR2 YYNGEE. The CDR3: CASSVAQGSTGELFF. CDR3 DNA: TGTGCCAGCAGCGTAGCCCAGGGAAGCACCGGGGAGCTGTTTTTT.

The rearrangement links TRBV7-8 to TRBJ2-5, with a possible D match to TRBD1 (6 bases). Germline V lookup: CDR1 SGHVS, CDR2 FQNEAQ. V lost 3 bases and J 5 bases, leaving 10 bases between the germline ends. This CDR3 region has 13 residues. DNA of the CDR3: TGTGCCAGCAGCTTCCGACAGGTGGAGACCCAGTACTTC. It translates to CASSFRQVETQYF. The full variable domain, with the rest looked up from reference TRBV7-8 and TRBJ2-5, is GAGVSQSPRYKVAKRGQDVALRCDPISGHVSLFWYQQALGQGPEFLTYFQNEAQLDKSGLPSDRFFAERPEGSVSTLKIQRTQQEDSAVYLCASSFRQVETQYFGPGTRLLVL.

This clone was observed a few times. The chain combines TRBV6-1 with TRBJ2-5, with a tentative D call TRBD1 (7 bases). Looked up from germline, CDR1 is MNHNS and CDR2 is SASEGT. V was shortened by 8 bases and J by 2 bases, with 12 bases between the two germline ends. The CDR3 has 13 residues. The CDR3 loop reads CASGGTAQETQYF. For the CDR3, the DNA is TGTGCCAGCGGGGGGACAGCACAAGAGACCCAGTACTTC.

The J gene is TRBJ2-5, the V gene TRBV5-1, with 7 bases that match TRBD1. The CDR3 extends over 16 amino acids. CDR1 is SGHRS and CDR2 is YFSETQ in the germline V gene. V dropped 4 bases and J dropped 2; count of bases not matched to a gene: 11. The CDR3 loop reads CASSGRDSELQETQYF. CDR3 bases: TGCGCCAGCAGCGGCCGGGACAGCGAGCTTCAAGAGACCCAGTACTTC. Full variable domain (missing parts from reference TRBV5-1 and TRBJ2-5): KAGVTQTPRYLIKTRGQQVTLSCSPISGHRSVSWYQQTPGQGLQFLFEYFSETQRNKGNFPGRFSGRQFSNSRSEMNVSTLELGDSALYLCASSGRDSELQETQYFGPGTRLLVL.

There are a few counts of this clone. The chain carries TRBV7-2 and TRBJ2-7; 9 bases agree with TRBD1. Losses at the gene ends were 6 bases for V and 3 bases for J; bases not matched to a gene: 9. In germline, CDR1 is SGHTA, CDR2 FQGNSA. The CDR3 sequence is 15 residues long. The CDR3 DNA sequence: TGTGCCAGCAGACCACCGGGACAGGGTTTCTACGAGCAGTACTTC. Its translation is CASRPPGQGFYEQYF.

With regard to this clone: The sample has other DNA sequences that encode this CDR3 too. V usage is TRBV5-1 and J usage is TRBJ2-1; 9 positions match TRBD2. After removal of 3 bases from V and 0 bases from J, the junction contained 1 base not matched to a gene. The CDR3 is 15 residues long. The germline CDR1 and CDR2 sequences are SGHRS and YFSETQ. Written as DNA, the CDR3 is TGCGCCAGCAGCTCACTAGCGGGCTCCTACAATGAGCAGTTCTTC. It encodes CASSSLAGSYNEQFF.

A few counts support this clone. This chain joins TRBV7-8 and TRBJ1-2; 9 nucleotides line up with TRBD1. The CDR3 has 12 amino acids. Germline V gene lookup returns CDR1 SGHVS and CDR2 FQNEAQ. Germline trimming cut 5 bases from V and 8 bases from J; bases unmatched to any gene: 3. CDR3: CASSGTGRGYTF. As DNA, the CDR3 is TGTGCCAGCAGCGGGACAGGGCGAGGCTACACCTTC.

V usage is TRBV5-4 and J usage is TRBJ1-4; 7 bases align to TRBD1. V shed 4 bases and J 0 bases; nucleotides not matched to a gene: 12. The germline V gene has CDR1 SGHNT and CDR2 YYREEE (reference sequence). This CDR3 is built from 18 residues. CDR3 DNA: TGTGCCAGCAGCGACTCAGGGGGGATCCTTGCAACTAATGAAAAACTGTTTTTT. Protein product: CASSDSGGILATNEKLFF.

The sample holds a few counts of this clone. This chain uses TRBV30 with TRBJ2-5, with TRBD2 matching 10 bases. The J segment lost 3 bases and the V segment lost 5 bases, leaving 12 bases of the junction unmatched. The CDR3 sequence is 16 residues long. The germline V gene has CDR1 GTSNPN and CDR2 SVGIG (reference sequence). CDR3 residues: CAWGGLGLAFEETQYF. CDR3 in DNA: TGTGCCTGGGGGGGTCTGGGACTAGCGTTTGAAGAGACCCAGTACTTC.

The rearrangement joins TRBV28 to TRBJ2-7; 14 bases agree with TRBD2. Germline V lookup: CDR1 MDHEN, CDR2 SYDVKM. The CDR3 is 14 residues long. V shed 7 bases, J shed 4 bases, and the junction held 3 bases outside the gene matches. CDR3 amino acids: CASTRTSGGYEQYF. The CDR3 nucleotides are TGTGCCAGCACCCGGACTAGCGGGGGGTACGAGCAGTACTTC. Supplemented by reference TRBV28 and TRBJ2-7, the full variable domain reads DVKVTQSSRYLVKRTGEKVFLECVQDMDHENMFWYRQDPGLGLRLIYFSYDVKMKEKGDIPEGYSVSREKKERFSLILESASTNQTSMYLCASTRTSGGYEQYFGPGTRLTVT.

The CDR3 coding sequence is TGTGCCAGCACTCCTTTGAGGTTCGGAAACACCATATATTTT. Amino acids: CASTPLRFGNTIYF. The rearrangement links TRBV11-2 to TRBJ1-3, with D unresolved. The germline CDR1 and CDR2 sequences are SGHAT and FQNNGV. The V end was cut by 7 bases, the J end by 4 bases, with 14 bases between. The CDR3 has 14 residues.

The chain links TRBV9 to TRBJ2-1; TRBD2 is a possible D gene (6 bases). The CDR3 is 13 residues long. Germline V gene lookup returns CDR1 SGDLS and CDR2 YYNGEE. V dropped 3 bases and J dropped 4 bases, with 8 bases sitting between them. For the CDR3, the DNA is TGTGCCAGCAGCGCGGGACTTTACAATGAGCAGTTCTTC. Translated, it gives CASSAGLYNEQFF. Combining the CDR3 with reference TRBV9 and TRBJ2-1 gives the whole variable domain DSGVTQTPKHLITATGQRVTLRCSPRSGDLSVYWYQQSLDQGLQFLIQYYNGEERAKGNILERFSAQQFPDLHSELNLSSLELGDSALYFCASSAGLYNEQFFGPGTRLTVL.